The rows below give T cell receptor beta chains drawn from one sample of a study of blood T cells in healthy people across ages. TCRdb reanalysed the 5' RACE reads using MiXCR and keeps one entry per CDR3 protein. The sample has approximately 2,000,000 distinct CDR3 sequences, around 40% seen once. Specimen: blood. The receptors derive from a human donor in good health. Both conserved end residues are part of each CDR3. D genes are given only for firm matches. Rows may omit the clone size; those that give it use once, few, many or a size class.

V: TRBV7-9
J: TRBJ2-4
size: once
D: TRBD1
DNA: TGTGCCAGCAGCTTAGTCGGGGACAGGGATCAGTACTTC
CDR3: CASSLVGDRDQYF

V: TRBV29-1
J: TRBJ2-3
size: NA
D: NA
DNA: TGCAGCGGAAGTATTTCCCAATCTAGCACAGATACGCAGTATTTT
CDR3: CSGSISQSSTDTQYF

V: TRBV29-1
J: TRBJ2-3
size: once
D: NA
DNA: TGCAGCGTCTTCACCGGGGCCGGGAATACGCAGTATTTT
CDR3: CSVFTGAGNTQYF

V: TRBV30
J: TRBJ2-1
size: NA
D: NA
DNA: TGTGCCTGGACCACAGGTTTTCAGCAGTTCTTC
CDR3: CAWTTGFQQFF

V: TRBV29-1
J: TRBJ2-5
size: NA
D: NA
DNA: TGCAGCGTTGGCCCCGGGACTCCACAAGAGACCCAGTACTTC
CDR3: CSVGPGTPQETQYF

V: TRBV24-1
J: TRBJ1-5
size: NA
D: NA
DNA: TGTGCCACCAGTGAAGGGGGCAATCAGCCCCAGCATTTT
CDR3: CATSEGGNQPQHF

V: TRBV5-1
J: TRBJ2-1
size: many
D: TRBD2
DNA: TGCGCCAGCAGCTCCGGGACTAGTCCCAATGAGCAGTTCTTC
CDR3: CASSSGTSPNEQFF

V: TRBV6-2/TRBV6-3
J: TRBJ1-2
size: NA
D: NA
DNA: TGTGCCAGCAGTCAAGGCACCTTC
CDR3: CASSQGTF

V: TRBV5-1
J: TRBJ2-7
size: NA
D: TRBD1
DNA: TGCGCCAGCAGCCAGGGACAGGAGTTCTACGAGCAGTACTTC
CDR3: CASSQGQEFYEQYF

V: TRBV12-3/TRBV12-4
J: TRBJ1-1
size: NA
D: NA
DNA: TGTGCCAGCAGTTTGCTACGGGGTCCCGGGGCTGAAGCTTTCTTT
CDR3: CASSLLRGPGAEAFF

V: TRBV2
J: TRBJ2-1
size: few
D: NA
DNA: TGTGCCAGCGGTCCGGTGGGGATTGAGCAGTTCTTC
CDR3: CASGPVGIEQFF

V: TRBV12-3/TRBV12-4
J: TRBJ2-5
size: few
D: NA
DNA: TGTGCCAGCAGTTTTAATGGGAGAGAGGAGACCCAGTACTTC
CDR3: CASSFNGREETQYF

V: TRBV20-1
J: TRBJ2-5
size: NA
D: NA
DNA: TGCAGTGCTAGAGATTCGATTGAGACCCAGTACTTC
CDR3: CSARDSIETQYF

V: TRBV7-2
J: TRBJ1-5
size: NA
D: NA
DNA: TGTGCCAGCAGCTTAGTCGTGGGAAATCAGCCCCAGCATTTT
CDR3: CASSLVVGNQPQHF

V: TRBV20-1
J: TRBJ2-3
size: few
D: NA
DNA: TGCAGTGCTAGAGATCCAGGGCTCCCCACAGATACGCAGTATTTT
CDR3: CSARDPGLPTDTQYF

V: TRBV28
J: TRBJ2-7
size: few
D: TRBD2
DNA: TGTGCCAGCAGTTTTTGGACTAGCGGGGACCTCTACGAGCAGTACTTC
CDR3: CASSFWTSGDLYEQYF

V: TRBV20-1
J: TRBJ2-7
size: NA
D: TRBD1
DNA: TGCAGTGCTAGAGGGAGGACAGGGTCCTCCGAGCAGTACTTC
CDR3: CSARGRTGSSEQYF

V: TRBV5-1
J: TRBJ2-1
size: NA
D: NA
DNA: TGCGCCAGCAGAAGTGGCAGGGGCTACAATGAGCAGTTCTTC
CDR3: CASRSGRGYNEQFF

V: TRBV7-8
J: TRBJ2-3
size: few
D: NA
DNA: TGTGCCAGCAGCTCCCACTCCCTTCAGACAGATACGCAGTATTTT
CDR3: CASSSHSLQTDTQYF

V: TRBV3-1
J: TRBJ2-1
size: NA
D: TRBD1
DNA: TGTGCCAGCAGCCCACCCGGACAGGTGAACTCCTACAATGAGCAGTTCTTC
CDR3: CASSPPGQVNSYNEQFF

V: TRBV7-9
J: TRBJ2-1
size: few
D: TRBD2
DNA: TGTGCCAGCAGCTTATTAGGGGAGGGCTACAATGAGCAGTTCTTC
CDR3: CASSLLGEGYNEQFF

V: TRBV11-1
J: TRBJ2-1
size: few
D: NA
DNA: TGTGCCAGCAGCTTAGCCCCACAGGTTGGTGAGCAGTTCTTC
CDR3: CASSLAPQVGEQFF

V: TRBV9
J: TRBJ1-2
size: few
D: NA
DNA: TGTGCCAGCAGCGTAGACGGGACCACCTCCTCATATGGCTACACCTTC
CDR3: CASSVDGTTSSYGYTF

V: TRBV29-1
J: TRBJ2-7
size: few
D: NA
DNA: TGCAGCGTTGAAGGAGTGCAGGGCTACGAGCAGTACTTC
CDR3: CSVEGVQGYEQYF

V: TRBV20-1
J: TRBJ2-5
size: NA
D: TRBD2
DNA: TGCAGTGCTAGACTACTAGCGGGGGGATCGGAGCAGTACTTC
CDR3: CSARLLAGGSEQYF

V: TRBV7-2
J: TRBJ2-4
size: NA
D: NA
DNA: TGTGCCAGCAGCCCTCAGCGGTGGACCAAAAACATTCAGTACTTC
CDR3: CASSPQRWTKNIQYF

V: TRBV4-3
J: TRBJ2-3
size: NA
D: TRBD2
DNA: TGCGCCAGCAGCCAAGGCCCCCCGCTAGCGGGGGGTACAGATACGCAGTATTTT
CDR3: CASSQGPPLAGGTDTQYF